These 16 T cell receptor beta chains were all obtained from the same sample, sequenced in a study of tumor and adjacent non-tumor tissue in lung cancer. A modified ARM-PCR protocol with three rounds of nested PCR amplified TCRbeta. TCRdb reprocessed the multiplex PCR reads with MiXCR, giving one entry per CDR3 protein. The table lists some 99,000 distinct CDR3 sequences, roughly two thirds of them singletons, with 15% to 20% in the top ten. This sample's RNA came from whole unsorted tissue. Distant lung tissue was collected more than 3 cm away from the tumor edge. The sample consisted of distant non-tumor lung tissue. The receptors were sampled from a man in his fifties or sixties with non-small cell lung cancer.

With regard to this clonotype: A junction end diverges from the germline sequence, so it may reflect a read error. V gene TRBV11-2 combines with J gene TRBJ2-5; 8 positions agree with TRBD2. The germline V gene has CDR1 SGHAT and CDR2 FQNNGV. The CDR3 contains 16 residues. CDR3 in amino acids: CANSPRSSGVGEAQYF. The DNA for the CDR3 is TGTGCCAACAGCCCCCGTAGTAGCGGGGTGGGGGAGGCCCAGTACTTT.

A remark on this clonotype: Because the CDR3 is missing its conserved closing phenylalanine or tryptophan, this is likely a read error. Because the CDR3's place on the DNA is in doubt, the DNA is left out and the CDR3 is given as listed by TCRdb. The genes are TRBV12-3 or TRBV12-4 and TRBJ1-1; the table assigns TRBD1, which was not confirmed against the DNA. Including both end residues, the CDR3 is 13 amino acids long. This chain's CDR3 is CASRTPVGTEAFS.

This clonotype was detected a few times. A much larger clone differs from this one at a single base, so this may be a read error. The chain combines TRBV6-1 with TRBJ2-5; no reliable D call. The CDR3 extends over 12 amino acids. The germline CDR1 and CDR2 sequences are MNHNS and SASEGT. The CDR3 sequence is CVSTPNTETQYF. CDR3 in DNA: TGTGTCAGCACACCGAACACGGAGACCCAGTACTTC.

Remarks on this clonotype: This may come from a read error, since a much larger clone is one base off. This chain uses TRBV7-8 with TRBJ2-5, with a tentative D call TRBD2 (7 bases). The CDR3 runs to 15 residues. Germline CDR1 and CDR2: SGHVS and FQNEAQ. The CDR3: CASSLGGGLQETRYF. The CDR3 nucleotides are TGTGCCAGCAGCTTAGGGGGGGGCCTCCAAGAGACCCGGTACTTC. The whole variable domain, filled in from reference TRBV7-8 and TRBJ2-5, reads GAGVSQSPRYKVAKRGQDVALRCDPISGHVSLFWYQQALGQGPEFLTYFQNEAQLDKSGLPSDRFFAERPEGSVSTLKIQRTQQEDSAVYLCASSLGGGLQETRYFGPGTRLLVL.

This clonotype was detected ten times or more. The chain is built from TRBV20-1 and TRBJ1-2; D might be TRBD1 (6 bases). Germline loops: CDR1 DFQATT, CDR2 SNEGSKA (reference sequence). Deletions cut 1 base from V and 4 bases from J, with 13 bases between. The CDR3 spans 14 residues. This chain's CDR3 is CSARVTTGSYGYTF. The CDR3 DNA reads TGCAGTGCTAGAGTCACGACAGGTAGCTATGGCTACACCTTC.

Concerning this clonotype: A read error may produce the germline difference seen at one junction end. V is TRBV6-1 and J is TRBJ1-2; no clear D. Germline values: CDR1 MNHNS, CDR2 SASEGT. This CDR3 is built from 12 residues. CDR3 nucleotide sequence: TGTGCCAGCAGAGAGGGCCTTTATGGCTTCACCTTC. Amino acids: CASREGLYGFTF.

This clonotype was observed many times. The chain uses TRBV6-2 or TRBV6-3 and TRBJ2-2; D is undetermined. This CDR3 has 15 amino acids. CDR1 and CDR2 (germline): MNHEY, SVGEGT. Trimming took 6 bases from V and 0 from J, leaving 11 bases between them. The CDR3 DNA follows: TGTGCCAGCAGAATAGGGAAGGCGAACACCGGGGAGCTGTTTTTT. It translates to CASRIGKANTGELFF.

As for this clonotype: The conserved phenylalanine or tryptophan normally closing the CDR3 is absent here, so this likely arose from a read error. No DNA is shown, since the ends of the CDR3 on it are uncertain; the CDR3 is the one TCRdb lists. V gene TRBV11-3 combines with J gene TRBJ1-2; TRBD1, as called in the table, went unchecked against the DNA. The CDR3 numbers 12 amino acids, ends counted. CDR1 and CDR2 from the germline V gene are SGHNT and YENEEA. The CDR3 here is CASSGNRGDFTL.

Comments on this clonotype: Relative to the germline gene, one junction end is altered; a read error may explain this. The chain is built from TRBV4-3 and TRBJ2-7; D gene uncertain. Germline assignment: CDR1 LGHNA and CDR2 YSLEER. CDR3 length: 14 residues. CDR3 nucleotides: TGCGACAGCAACCCTGATCAGGAAATCTACGAGCAGTATTTC. It specifies CDSNPDQEIYEQYF.

The chain links TRBV7-3 to TRBJ2-5; D may be TRBD1 (6 bases). CDR3 size: 14 residues. Trimming shortened V by 5 bases and J by 3 bases, and 13 bases separated the two germline ends. CDR1 SGHTA and CDR2 FQGTGA come from the germline V gene. CDR3 sequence reads: CASSRDYREETQYF. The CDR3 DNA sequence: TGTGCCAGCAGCCGTGACTACAGGGAAGAGACCCAGTACTTC. Filled out from reference TRBV7-3 and TRBJ2-5, the complete variable domain reads GAGVSQTPSNKVTEKGKYVELRCDPISGHTALYWYRQSLGQGPEFLIYFQGTGAADDSGLPNDRFFAVRPEGSVSTLKIQRTERGDSAVYLCASSRDYREETQYFGPGTRLLVL.

The rearrangement uses TRBV6-1 and TRBJ2-7; the D call may be TRBD1 or TRBD2 (6 bases each). With 2 bases removed from V and 5 bases from J, the gap between germline ends came to 13 bases. Germline CDR1 MNHNS, CDR2 SASEGT. The CDR3 is 14 amino acids. The CDR3 region is CASSESGGRDEQYF. In DNA form, the CDR3 reads TGTGCCAGCAGTGAATCCGGGGGCCGCGACGAGCAGTACTTC.

For this clonotype: Mismatch with germline at one junction end may stem from a read error. The genes are TRBV6-1 and TRBJ1-5; 9 nucleotides match TRBD1. This CDR3 has 15 residues. Looked up from germline, CDR1 is MNHNS and CDR2 is SASEGT. The CDR3 nucleotides are TGTACCAGCAGTCAACACGGGACAGGGAATCAGCCTCAGCATTTT. This sequence encodes CTSSQHGTGNQPQHF.

The V and J genes are TRBV5-6 and TRBJ2-1; 10 bases map to TRBD2. Germline CDR1 reads SGHDT; CDR2 reads YYEEEE. This CDR3 is 16 amino acids long. The ends lost 3 bases at V and 5 bases at J; junction bases unmatched: 8. CDR3 nucleotide sequence: TGTGCCAGCAGCTATACTAGCGGGGCTTCCCACAATGAGCAGTTCTTC. This translates into CASSYTSGASHNEQFF. The full variable domain, with the rest looked up from reference TRBV5-6 and TRBJ2-1, is DAGVTQSPTHLIKTRGQQVTLRCSPKSGHDTVSWYQQALGQGPQFIFQYYEEEERQRGNFPDRFSGHQFPNYSSELNVNALLLGDSALYLCASSYTSGASHNEQFFGPGTRLTVL.

A word on this clonotype: Germline is not matched at one junction end, which may reflect a read error. This chain joins TRBV11-2 and TRBJ1-4; 9 bases agree with TRBD1. Germline CDR1 and CDR2: SGHAT and FQNNGV. The CDR3 is made up of 15 amino acids. DNA of the CDR3: TGTGCCAGCAGCCCATGGAAGGACAGGGGTGTAAAACTGATTTTT. Translated: CASSPWKDRGVKLIF.

Points on this clonotype: Since no conserved phenylalanine or tryptophan closes the CDR3, a read error is the likely cause. The chain combines TRBV10-2 with TRBJ2-7, with D hard to call. Trimming cost V 6 bases and J 2 bases, with 14 bases left between them. Per germline, CDR1 WSHSY and CDR2 SAAADI. The CDR3 extends over 14 amino acids. The CDR3 reads CASRGTRAPYEQYS. In DNA form, the CDR3 reads TGCGCCAGCAGAGGAACAAGGGCACCCTACGAGCAGTACTCC.

Notes on this clonotype: It may be a read error: a sequence one base away is much more abundant. The chain uses TRBV6-5 and TRBJ1-3; perhaps TRBD1 as D (6 bases). Germline CDR1 and CDR2: MNHEY and SVGAGI. CDR3 length equals 14 residues. In DNA form, the CDR3 reads TGTACCAGCAGTTACCGGACAGCGGGAAACACCATATATTTT. It codes for CTSSYRTAGNTIYF.